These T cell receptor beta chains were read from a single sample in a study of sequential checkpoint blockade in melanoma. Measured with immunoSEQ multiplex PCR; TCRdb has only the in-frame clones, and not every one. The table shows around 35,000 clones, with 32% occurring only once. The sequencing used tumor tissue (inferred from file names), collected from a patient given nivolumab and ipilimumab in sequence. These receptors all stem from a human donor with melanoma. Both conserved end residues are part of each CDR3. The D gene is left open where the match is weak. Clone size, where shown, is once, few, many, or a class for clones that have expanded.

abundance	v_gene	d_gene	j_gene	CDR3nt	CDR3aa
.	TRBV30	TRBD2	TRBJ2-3	TGTGCCTGGACCGGGACTAGCGGTAGCACAGATACGCAGTATTTT	CAWTGTSGSTDTQYF
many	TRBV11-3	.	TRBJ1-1	TGTGCCAGCAGCTTAGATCCAGGGTACGCTGAAGCTTTCTTT	CASSLDPGYAEAFF
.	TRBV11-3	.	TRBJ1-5	TGTGCCAGCAGCTTAGTAGGGGCATCGAACAATCAGCCCCAGCATTTT	CASSLVGASNNQPQHF
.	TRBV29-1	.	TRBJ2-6	TGCAGCGTTGAAGATTCACAGGTTAACTCTGGGGCCAACGTCCTGACTTTC	CSVEDSQVNSGANVLTF
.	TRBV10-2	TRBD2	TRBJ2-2	TGCGCCAGCAGGGATCAAGGACTAGCGAACACCGGGGAGCTGTTTTTT	CASRDQGLANTGELFF
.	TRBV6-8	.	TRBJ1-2	TGTGCCAGCAGTCTCTGGGGGGGGGACAACTATGGCTACACCTTC	CASSLWGGDNYGYTF
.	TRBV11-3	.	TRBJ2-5	TGTGCCAGCAGTTACGTCGGGGTAAGCGCGGGGGCCTTCCCAGAGACCCAGTACTTC	CASSYVGVSAGAFPETQYF
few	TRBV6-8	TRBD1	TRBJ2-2	TGTGCCAGCAGTTACCGGGCAGGGGGTCGGTGGGAGCTGTTTTTT	CASSYRAGGRWELFF
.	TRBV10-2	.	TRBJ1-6	TGCGCCAGCAGTGAGAAAAGGTCACCCCTCCACTTT	CASSEKRSPLHF
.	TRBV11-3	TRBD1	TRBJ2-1	TGTGCCAGCAGCTCATCAACAGGGGGCCGAAATGAGCAGTTCTTC	CASSSSTGGRNEQFF
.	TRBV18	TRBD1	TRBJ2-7	TGTGCCAGCTCACCCGGGACAGGTGCTTCCTACGAGCAGTACTTC	CASSPGTGASYEQYF
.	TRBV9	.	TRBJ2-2	TGTGCCAGCAGCGTAGAAGGGGGGCTGGGCACCGGGGAGCTGTTTTTT	CASSVEGGLGTGELFF
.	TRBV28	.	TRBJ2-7	TGTGCCAGCAGTTTCATTTTGAGGGGCTACGAGCAGTACTTC	CASSFILRGYEQYF
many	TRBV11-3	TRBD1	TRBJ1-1	TGTGCCAGCAGCCAACAGGGGGCGTTCACTGAAGCTTTCTTT	CASSQQGAFTEAFF
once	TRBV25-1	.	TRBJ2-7	TGTGCCAGCAGTTATAACTGGGGTCCATACGAGCAGTACTTC	CASSYNWGPYEQYF
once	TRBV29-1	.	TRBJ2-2	TGCAGCGTTGTGATCGCAGGCACCGGGGAGCTGTTTTTT	CSVVIAGTGELFF
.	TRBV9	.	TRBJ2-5	TGTGCCAGCAGCTTAAGGTCGTCCCTCCAGGCCAGACAAGAGACCCAGTACTTC	CASSLRSSLQARQETQYF
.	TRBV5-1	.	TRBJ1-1	TGCGCCAGCAGCATGGACAGACCCCTCGGCACTGAAGCTTTCTTT	CASSMDRPLGTEAFF
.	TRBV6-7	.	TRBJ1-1	TGTGCCAGCAATGGGCCCCGCTTAAACACTGAAGCTTTCTTT	CASNGPRLNTEAFF
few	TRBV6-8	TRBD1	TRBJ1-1	TGTGCCAGCAGCAGACAGGGCGGCACTGAAGCTTTCTTT	CASSRQGGTEAFF
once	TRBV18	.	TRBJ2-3	TGTGCCAGCTCACCAGAGGACAACACAGATACGCAGTATTTT	CASSPEDNTDTQYF
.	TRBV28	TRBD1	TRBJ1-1	TGTGCCAGCAGTTTTGAAGACAGGGGTTTAGCTTTCTTT	CASSFEDRGLAFF
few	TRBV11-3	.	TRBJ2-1	TGTGCCAGCAGCTTAGAAGCGGCCTCCTACAATGAGCAGTTCTTC	CASSLEAASYNEQFF
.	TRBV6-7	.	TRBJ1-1	TGTGCCAGCAGGGGGACGGCCAAGAACACTGAAGCTTTCTTT	CASRGTAKNTEAFF
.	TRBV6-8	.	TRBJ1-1	TGTGCCAGCAGTTACCAGGCAGTGATCACTGAAGCTTTCTTT	CASSYQAVITEAFF
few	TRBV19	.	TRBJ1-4	TGTGCCAGTAGTACGCCGCTGATGGATTACGGGGAAAAACTGTTTTTT	CASSTPLMDYGEKLFF
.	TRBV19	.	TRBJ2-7	TGTGCCAGTAGTATGGGACCGTACTACGAGCAGTACTTC	CASSMGPYYEQYF